This T cell receptor (beta chain) was recorded in a study of T cell repertoires in cytomegalovirus infection. Study in general: Indicated by public TCR beta signatures were CMV infection and matching HLA type. Study results and limitations: Summed frequency of shared TCR beta families picked out CMV carriers who also had the relevant HLA. The ex vivo response was dominated by HLA-C-restricted CMV-specific TCR beta clonotypes.

This clonotype was seen more than once but under ten times. The antigen is undetermined. CDR3 size: 15 residues. Germline CDR1 reads SGHAT; CDR2 reads FQNNGV. Trimming left V 3 bases short and J 3 bases short, with 11 bases between. TCRdb reprocessed the reads with MiXCR, giving one entry per CDR3 protein. The repertoire holds some 180,000 distinct CDR3 sequences, with roughly 9.8% as singletons. Sequencing was carried out using PBMCs. The chain uses TRBV11-2 and TRBJ2-2; D may be TRBD2 (5 bases). The TCR was taken from a human donor in good health (CMV status not recorded). Some clones in this sample may be carry-over from other donors' samples. Here the CDR3 DNA reads TGTGCCAGCAGCTTGGGAGAAACGGACACCGGGGAGCTGTTTTTT. It specifies CASSLGETDTGELFF.